These T cell receptor beta chains were read from a single sample in a study of response to subunit inactivated influenza vaccine. TCRdb re-called the RT-PCR reads through MiXCR, storing one row per CDR3 protein. Of some 600,000 distinct CDR3 sequences in the sample, 12% to 15% are singletons; the top ten hold 7.6%. The sample in question was PBMCs from blood, obtained 14 to 15 days before vaccination. All receptors come from a middle-aged man who received an inactivated influenza vaccine. Both conserved end residues are part of each CDR3.

J,V,CDR3
TRBJ2-2,TRBV2,CASSPDSSNTGELFF
TRBJ2-3,TRBV20-1,CSARDHGGSGTDTQYF
TRBJ2-1,TRBV27,CASSRTRGAGYGWNEQFF
TRBJ2-3,TRBV2,CAGTSGSTQYF
TRBJ2-5,TRBV20-1,CSAREALAQETQYF
TRBJ2-2,TRBV30,CAWSGAITGELFF
TRBJ2-2,TRBV29-1,CSVGGGAFPGELFF
TRBJ2-3,TRBV20-1,CSANDYWLAGSTDTQYF
TRBJ2-3,TRBV29-1,CSVDGLDITDTQYF
TRBJ2-3,TRBV28,CASSSGLAGPLTDTQYF
TRBJ2-6,TRBV2,CASSFIPSGANVLTF
TRBJ2-2,TRBV20-1,CSARTGTGNTGELFF
TRBJ1-5,TRBV21-1,CASSKALSGTDNQPQHF
TRBJ1-4,TRBV15,CATSRGGGGNEKLFF
TRBJ2-1,TRBV20-1,CSASAPGADYNEQFF
TRBJ2-1,TRBV29-1,CSVEDARQQFF
TRBJ2-3,TRBV3-2,CATPLGGVDYTQYF
TRBJ2-5,TRBV20-1,CSARRLAGETQYF
TRBJ2-1,TRBV29-1,CSAGLAGGLNEQFF
TRBJ2-7,TRBV28,CASSALDRGLGEQYF
TRBJ2-5,TRBV7-9,CASSLRSVGGQETQYF
TRBJ1-2,TRBV29-1,CSVRGGPSRGYGYTF
TRBJ1-2,TRBV11-1,CASSPDRDTHYGYTF
TRBJ2-1,TRBV28,CASRTRDRDRVIF
TRBJ1-4,TRBV10-3,CAISESFGTGPNEKLFF
TRBJ2-5,TRBV7-2,CASSRQVLSGRETQYF
TRBJ2-7,TRBV12-3/TRBV12-4,CASSLGGAGGSYEQYF
TRBJ2-1,TRBV29-1,CSVERLGDYNEQFF
TRBJ2-5,TRBV3-1,CASSQEQLVQQETQYF
TRBJ2-7,TRBV7-9,CASSPYLGVGSYEQYF
TRBJ1-1,TRBV12-3/TRBV12-4,CASSFSPGGNTEAFF
TRBJ2-7,TRBV27,CASSLLTGSSYEQYF
TRBJ1-2,TRBV27,CASSSGLYYGYTF
TRBJ2-2,TRBV2,CASAREAGELFF
TRBJ2-2,TRBV7-2,CASSLATGINTGELFF
TRBJ2-2,TRBV11-2,CASSYTYSRTGELFF
TRBJ1-1,TRBV30,CASGGETEAFF
TRBJ2-7,TRBV4-3,CASSQVRDSYEQYF
TRBJ2-5,TRBV24-1,CATSDLLTQYF
TRBJ1-2,TRBV5-1,CASSASSEGPRYTF
TRBJ2-3,TRBV27,CASSQTMGAPTDTQYF
TRBJ2-1,TRBV14,CASSPRMSAFSYNEQFF
TRBJ2-2,TRBV4-1,CASSQVLLGGADTGELFF
TRBJ1-6,TRBV12-3/TRBV12-4,CASRGANSPLHF
TRBJ2-1,TRBV10-3,CAISESGTSGSSYNEQFF
TRBJ2-1,TRBV7-2,CASGRVPGREQFF
TRBJ2-5,TRBV20-1,CSASPRQETQYF
TRBJ2-5,TRBV13,CASRSRGQETQYF
TRBJ2-7,TRBV6-2/TRBV6-3,CASSDASGSYEQYF
TRBJ2-2,TRBV9,CASSARTARGDGELFF
-,TRBV20-1,CSARDVRGFYNEQYF
TRBJ2-2,TRBV6-5,CASSSERALANTGELFF
TRBJ2-5,TRBV5-1,CASNPTGINKETQYF
TRBJ2-7,TRBV18,CASSPTPGTGGTYEQYF
TRBJ2-5,TRBV6-2/TRBV6-3,CASSYSTLRVTSGGYQETQYF
TRBJ1-4,TRBV6-6,CASSKLPGHGSEKLFF
TRBJ1-5,TRBV5-6,CASSLASRVGNQPQHF
TRBJ2-1,TRBV12-3/TRBV12-4,CASSLGGGGAYEQFF